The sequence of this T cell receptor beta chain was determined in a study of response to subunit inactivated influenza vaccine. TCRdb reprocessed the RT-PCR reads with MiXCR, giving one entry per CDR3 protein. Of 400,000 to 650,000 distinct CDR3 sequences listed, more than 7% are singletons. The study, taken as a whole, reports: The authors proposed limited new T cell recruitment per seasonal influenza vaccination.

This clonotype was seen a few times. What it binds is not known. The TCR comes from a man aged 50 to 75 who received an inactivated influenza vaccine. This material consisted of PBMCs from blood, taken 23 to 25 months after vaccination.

In DNA form, the CDR3 reads TGTGCCAGCAGTTCAGCGGGGGCCCGCTCCTACGAGCAGTACTTC. Translating gives CASSSAGARSYEQYF. This chain joins TRBV7-9 and TRBJ2-7, with TRBD2 matching over 8 bases. J was trimmed by 0 bases and V by 6 bases; bases with no gene match: 7. The length of the CDR3 is 15 residues. Germline loops: CDR1 SEHNR, CDR2 FQNEAQ (reference sequence).